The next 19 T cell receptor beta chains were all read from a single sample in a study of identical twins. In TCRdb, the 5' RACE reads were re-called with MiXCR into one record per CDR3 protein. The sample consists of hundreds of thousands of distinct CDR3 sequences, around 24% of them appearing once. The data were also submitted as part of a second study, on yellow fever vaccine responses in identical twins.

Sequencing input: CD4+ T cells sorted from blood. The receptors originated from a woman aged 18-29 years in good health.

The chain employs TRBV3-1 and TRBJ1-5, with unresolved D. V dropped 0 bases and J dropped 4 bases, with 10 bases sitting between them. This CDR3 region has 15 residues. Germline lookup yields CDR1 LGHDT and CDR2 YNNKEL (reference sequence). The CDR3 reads CASSQDLLGNQPQHF. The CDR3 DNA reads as TGTGCCAGCAGCCAAGATCTTTTGGGTAATCAGCCCCAGCATTTT.

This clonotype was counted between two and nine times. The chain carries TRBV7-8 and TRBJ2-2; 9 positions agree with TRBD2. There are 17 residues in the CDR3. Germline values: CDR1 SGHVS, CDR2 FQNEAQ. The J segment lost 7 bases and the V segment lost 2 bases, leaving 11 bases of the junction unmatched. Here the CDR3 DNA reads TGTGCCAGCAGCTTATCTGGCGGGGGGGTATTCAGCGGGGAGCTGTTTTTT. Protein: CASSLSGGGVFSGELFF.

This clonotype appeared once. The CDR3 DNA is TGCAGTGCCCGGACACGCAGCTCCTACAATGAGCAGTTCTTC. As protein: CSARTRSSYNEQFF. The chain employs TRBV20-1 and TRBJ2-1; tentative D call: TRBD1 (5 bases). This CDR3 comprises 14 residues. Germline V gives CDR1 DFQATT, CDR2 SNEGSKA (reference sequence). Trimming stripped 6 bases from V and 0 bases from J, with 12 bases between.

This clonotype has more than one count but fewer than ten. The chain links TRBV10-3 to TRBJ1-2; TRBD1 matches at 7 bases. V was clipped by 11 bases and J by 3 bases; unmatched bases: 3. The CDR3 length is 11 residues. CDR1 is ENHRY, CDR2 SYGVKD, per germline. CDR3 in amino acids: CAATGDYGYTF. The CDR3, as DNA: TGTGCCGCCACAGGGGACTATGGCTACACCTTC.

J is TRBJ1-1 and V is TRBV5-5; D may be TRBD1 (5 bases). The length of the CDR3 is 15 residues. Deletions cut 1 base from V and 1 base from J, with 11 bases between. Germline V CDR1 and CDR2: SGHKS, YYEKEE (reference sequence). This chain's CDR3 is CASSLFQQGNTEAFF. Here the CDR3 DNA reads TGTGCCAGCAGCTTGTTTCAGCAGGGGAACACTGAAGCTTTCTTT.

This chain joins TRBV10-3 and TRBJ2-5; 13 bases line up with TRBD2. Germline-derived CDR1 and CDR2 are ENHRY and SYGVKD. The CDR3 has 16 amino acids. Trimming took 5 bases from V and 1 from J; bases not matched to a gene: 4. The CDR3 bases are TGTGCCATCAGTCGGACTAGCGGGAGTACCCAAGAGACCCAGTACTTC. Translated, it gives CAISRTSGSTQETQYF.

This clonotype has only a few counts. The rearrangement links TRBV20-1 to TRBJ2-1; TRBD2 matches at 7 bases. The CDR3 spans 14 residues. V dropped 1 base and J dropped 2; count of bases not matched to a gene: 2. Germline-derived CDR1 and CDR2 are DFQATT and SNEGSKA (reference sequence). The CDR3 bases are TGCAGTGCTAGAGGACTAGCCACCTACAATGAGCAGTTCTTC. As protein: CSARGLATYNEQFF.

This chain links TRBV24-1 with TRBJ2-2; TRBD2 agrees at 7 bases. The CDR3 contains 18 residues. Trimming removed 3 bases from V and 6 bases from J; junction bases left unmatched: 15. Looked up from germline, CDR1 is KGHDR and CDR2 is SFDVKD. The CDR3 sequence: CATSDAEAGYIRSGELFF. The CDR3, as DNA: TGTGCCACCAGTGATGCGGAAGCGGGATATATTCGTTCCGGGGAGCTGTTTTTT.

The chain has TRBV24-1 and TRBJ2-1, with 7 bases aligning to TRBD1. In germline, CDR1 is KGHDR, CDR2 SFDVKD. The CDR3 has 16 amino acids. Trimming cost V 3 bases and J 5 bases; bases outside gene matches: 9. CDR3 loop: CATSDVNRGMNNEQFF. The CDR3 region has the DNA TGTGCCACCAGTGATGTCAACAGGGGAATGAACAATGAGCAGTTCTTC.

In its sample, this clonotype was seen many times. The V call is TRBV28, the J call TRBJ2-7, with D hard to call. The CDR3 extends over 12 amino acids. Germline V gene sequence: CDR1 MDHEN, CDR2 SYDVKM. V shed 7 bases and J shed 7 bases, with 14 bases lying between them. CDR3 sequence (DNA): TGTGCCAGCACCTCCCTTTCGAGGGAGCAGTACTTC. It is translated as CASTSLSREQYF.

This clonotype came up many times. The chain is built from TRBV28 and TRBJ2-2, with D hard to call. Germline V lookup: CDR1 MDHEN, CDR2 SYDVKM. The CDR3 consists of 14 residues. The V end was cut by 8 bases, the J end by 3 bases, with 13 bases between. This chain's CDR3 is CASGPLQDTGELFF. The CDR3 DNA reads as TGTGCCAGCGGCCCTCTGCAGGACACCGGGGAGCTGTTTTTT.

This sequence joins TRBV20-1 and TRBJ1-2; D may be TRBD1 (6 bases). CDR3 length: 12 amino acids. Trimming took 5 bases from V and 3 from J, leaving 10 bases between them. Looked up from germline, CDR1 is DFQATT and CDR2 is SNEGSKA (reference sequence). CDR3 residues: CSALKGDYGYTF. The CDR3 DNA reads TGCAGTGCTTTAAAGGGGGACTATGGCTACACCTTC.

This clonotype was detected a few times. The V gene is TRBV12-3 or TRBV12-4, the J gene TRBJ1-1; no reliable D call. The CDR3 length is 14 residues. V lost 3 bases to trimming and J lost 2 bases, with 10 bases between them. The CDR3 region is CASSFEAPNTEAFF. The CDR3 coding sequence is TGTGCCAGCAGTTTTGAGGCGCCCAACACTGAAGCTTTCTTT.

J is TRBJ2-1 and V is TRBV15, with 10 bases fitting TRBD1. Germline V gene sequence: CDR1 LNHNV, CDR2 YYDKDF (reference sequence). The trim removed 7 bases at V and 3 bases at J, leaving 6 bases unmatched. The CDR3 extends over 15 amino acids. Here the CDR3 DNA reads TGTGCCACCACCCGGGACAGGGGCTTCTACAATGAGCAGTTCTTC. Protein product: CATTRDRGFYNEQFF.

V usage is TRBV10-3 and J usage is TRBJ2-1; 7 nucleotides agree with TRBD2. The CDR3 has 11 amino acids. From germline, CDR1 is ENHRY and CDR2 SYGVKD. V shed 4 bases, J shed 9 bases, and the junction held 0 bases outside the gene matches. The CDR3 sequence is CAISGTSEQFF. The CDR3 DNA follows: TGTGCCATCAGTGGGACTAGTGAGCAGTTCTTC.

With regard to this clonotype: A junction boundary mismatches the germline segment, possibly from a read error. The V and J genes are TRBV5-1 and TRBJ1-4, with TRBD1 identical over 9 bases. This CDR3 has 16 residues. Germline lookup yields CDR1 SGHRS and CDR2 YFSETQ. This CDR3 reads CASSLGDRAGNEKLSF. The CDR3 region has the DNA TGCGCCAGCAGCTTGGGGGACAGGGCCGGTAATGAAAAACTGTCTTTT.

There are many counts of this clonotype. CDR3: CASSFRGPPYNEQFF. CDR3 sequence (DNA): TGTGCCAGCAGTTTCCGGGGGCCCCCCTACAATGAGCAGTTCTTC. This rearrangement joins TRBV12-3 or TRBV12-4 to TRBJ2-1, with D tentatively TRBD1 or TRBD2 (6 bases each). The CDR3 is made up of 15 amino acids. V lost 3 bases and J 2 bases, leaving 11 bases between the germline ends.

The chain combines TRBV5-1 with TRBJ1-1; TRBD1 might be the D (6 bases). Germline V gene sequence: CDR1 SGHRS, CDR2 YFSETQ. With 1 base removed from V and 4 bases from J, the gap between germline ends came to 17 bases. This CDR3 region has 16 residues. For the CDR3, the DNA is TGCGCCAGCAGCTTGATTACAGGGCGATCCGGCACTGAAGCTTTCTTT. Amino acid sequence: CASSLITGRSGTEAFF.

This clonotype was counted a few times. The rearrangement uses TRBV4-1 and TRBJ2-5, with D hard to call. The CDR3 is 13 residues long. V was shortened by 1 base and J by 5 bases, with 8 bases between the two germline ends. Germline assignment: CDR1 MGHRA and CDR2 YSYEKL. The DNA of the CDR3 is TGCGCCAGCAGCCAAGGGGTCGCGGAGACCCAGTACTTC. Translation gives CASSQGVAETQYF.